This T cell receptor (beta chain) was profiled in a study of T cell changes during pregnancy in multiple sclerosis. CDR1 is SGHNT, CDR2 YYREEE, per germline (reference sequence). The CDR3 is 14 residues long. The V segment lost 4 bases and the J segment 2 bases; nucleotides outside the gene matches: 3. Measured with immunoSEQ multiplex PCR; TCRdb has only the in-frame clones, and not every one. The sample lists fewer than 130,000 clones; approximately 90% were seen once. Sequenced material: peripheral blood, taken after pregnancy. This TCR derives from a female donor with multiple sclerosis, enrolled in a pregnancy study. The chain combines TRBV5-4 with TRBJ2-7, with 10 bases matching TRBD1. CDR3 sequence: CASSGTGAPYEQYF. As DNA, the CDR3 is TGTGCCAGCAGCGGGACAGGGGCCCCCTACGAGCAGTACTTC.